The 27 T cell receptor beta chains reported below all come from one sample, sequenced in a study of CD8+ T cells in alopecia areata (dated by TCRdb to the late 2010s). The library relied on the immunoSEQ multiplex PCR assay. RNA was extracted from all samples and reverse transcribed into cDNA as template for TCR sequencing. This is the immuneACCESS table as TCRdb keeps it, with only in-frame sequences that have V and J called. A part of the clones is gone; compared with another copy, unresolved V genes explain less than half, and the rest is unexplained. The sample includes about 220,000 clones, with roughly 56% observed a single time. The ten largest clones capture roughly 1.4% of the sample. The label giving this sample's time point can be read as: less than five weeks on oral tofacitinib. The label giving this sample's treatment or condition can be read as: oral pan-JAK inhibitor, 5-10 mg twice daily.

Source: CD4+ T cells sorted from blood, taken at week 4, from a patient treated with tofacitinib. The receptor source for this set is a human donor with alopecia areata.

The chain is built from TRBV2 and TRBJ1-1; perhaps TRBD1 as D (5 bases). V shed 6 bases and J shed 9 bases, with 14 bases lying between them. Germline CDR1 SNHLY, CDR2 FYNNEI. The CDR3 spans 12 residues. DNA of the CDR3: TGTGCCAGCAGGATGACAGACACCAAAGCTTTCTTT. As protein: CASRMTDTKAFF.

This clone was seen a handful of times. The chain has TRBV11-3 and TRBJ2-1; 7 nucleotides align to TRBD1. The CDR3 is 16 amino acids. Germline V gene sequence: CDR1 SGHNT, CDR2 YENEEA. V trimming: 5 bases; J trimming: 0 bases; junction bases outside the gene matches: 7. The CDR3 DNA is TGTGCCAGCAGCCTGGCCGGGACAGTCTCCTACAATGAGCAGTTCTTC. It specifies CASSLAGTVSYNEQFF.

V gene TRBV29-1 combines with J gene TRBJ1-5; 7 positions match TRBD1. The V gene's germline CDR1 is SQVTM and CDR2 ANQGSEA. The CDR3 loop spans 13 amino acids. The V and J ends lost 3 bases and 7 bases, in that order; junction bases with no gene match: 6. CDR3 amino acids: CSVETGMGQPQHF. The CDR3 DNA reads as TGCAGCGTTGAGACAGGGATGGGGCAGCCCCAGCATTTT. The entire variable domain, with the rest obtained from reference TRBV29-1 and TRBJ1-5, is as follows: SAVISQKPSRDICQRGTSLTIQCQVDSQVTMMFWYRQQPGQSLTLIATANQGSEATYESGFVIDKFPISRPNLTFSTLTVSNMSPEDSSIYLCSVETGMGQPQHFGDGTRLSIL.

This chain connects TRBV29-1 to TRBJ1-2; D call uncertain. Germline V CDR1 and CDR2: SQVTM, ANQGSEA. V was cut by 6 bases and J by 8 bases, with 13 bases left in between. The CDR3 has 11 residues. CDR3 coding DNA: TGCAGCGTAAGTGGGAAGTCGGGCTACACCTTC. This encodes CSVSGKSGYTF.

This rearrangement joins TRBV29-1 to TRBJ2-3; D possibly corresponds to TRBD2 (6 bases). CDR1 is SQVTM, CDR2 ANQGSEA, per germline. The CDR3 contains 15 residues. V gave up 5 bases and J gave up 6 bases, with 21 bases separating them. The CDR3 region is CSVSPGLQSADTQYF. The CDR3 DNA follows: TGCAGCGTTTCGCCGGGACTCCAGAGCGCGGATACGCAGTATTTT.

The V call is TRBV29-1, the J call TRBJ2-3, with 7 bases fitting TRBD2. The length of the CDR3 is 16 residues. Germline V gene sequence: CDR1 SQVTM, CDR2 ANQGSEA. V lost 4 bases and J lost 1; bases outside the gene matches: 11. CDR3 coding DNA: TGCAGCGTTGGATCATCGGAGCGGGGCGGCACAGATACGCAGTATTTT. Amino acid sequence: CSVGSSERGGTDTQYF.

The chain uses TRBV7-2 and TRBJ2-1; D unresolved. This CDR3 has 12 amino acids. Germline loops: CDR1 SGHTA, CDR2 FQGNSA. V lost 1 base, J lost 8 bases, and 6 bases lay in between. This CDR3 is CASSLGRHEQFF. The CDR3, as DNA: TGTGCCAGCAGCTTAGGTAGACATGAGCAGTTCTTC. The complete variable domain, with remaining parts taken from reference TRBV7-2 and TRBJ2-1, reads GAGVSQSPSNKVTEKGKDVELRCDPISGHTALYWYRQSLGQGLEFLIYFQGNSAPDKSGLPSDRFSAERTGGSVSTLTIQRTQQEDSAVYLCASSLGRHEQFFGPGTRLTVL.

The chain employs TRBV9 and TRBJ1-1, with a possible D match to TRBD1 (5 bases). Germline V lookup: CDR1 SGDLS, CDR2 YYNGEE. This CDR3 comprises 14 residues. Trimming cost V 2 bases and J 3 bases, with 11 bases left between them. For the CDR3, the DNA is TGTGCCAGCAGCGTTGGGGCCGCTGACACTGAAGCTTTCTTT. Protein product: CASSVGAADTEAFF.

This chain uses TRBV12-5 with TRBJ1-5, with 7 bases aligning to TRBD1. Trimming cost V 5 bases and J 0 bases; bases outside gene matches: 4. CDR3 length: 15 residues. The germline CDR1 and CDR2 sequences are LGHNT and FRNRAP. The CDR3, as DNA: TGTGCTAGTGGTACCGGGACAGATAGCAATCAGCCCCAGCATTTT. It codes for CASGTGTDSNQPQHF.

The chain uses TRBV27 and TRBJ2-1; D is possibly TRBD2 (5 bases). This CDR3 has 16 residues. CDR1 MNHEY and CDR2 SMNVEV come from the germline V gene (reference sequence). V was shortened by 2 bases and J by 0 bases, with 11 bases between the two germline ends. The CDR3 DNA follows: TGTGCCAGCAGTTTAGGACTCCCAACCTCCTACAATGAGCAGTTCTTC. It codes for CASSLGLPTSYNEQFF.

J is TRBJ2-3 and V is TRBV7-2; D call uncertain. V was pared by 1 base and J by 10 bases, with 12 bases between. The CDR3 has 13 amino acids. The germline V gene encodes CDR1 SGHTA and CDR2 FQGNSA. Here the CDR3 DNA reads TGTGCCAGCAGCTTAGATAACTCCGTGGCGCAGTATTTT. Translation gives CASSLDNSVAQYF.

This rearrangement joins TRBV7-2 to TRBJ2-3, with 9 bases fitting TRBD1. Trimming took 8 bases from V and 1 from J; bases not matched to a gene: 4. The germline V gene has CDR1 SGHTA and CDR2 FQGNSA. The CDR3 runs 14 residues. CDR3 sequence: CASGRDRGTDTQYF. In DNA form, the CDR3 reads TGTGCCAGCGGTCGGGACAGGGGCACAGATACGCAGTATTTT.

This rearrangement joins TRBV7-9 to TRBJ1-2, with D possibly TRBD1 on 5 matching bases. Germline values: CDR1 SEHNR, CDR2 FQNEAQ (reference sequence). The length of the CDR3 is 14 residues. Between the trimmed V and J ends, which lost 2 bases and 3 bases, there was a span of 10 bases. The CDR3 is CASSLKGQDYGYTF. DNA for the CDR3: TGTGCCAGCAGCTTAAAGGGGCAGGACTATGGCTACACCTTC.

The chain joins TRBV5-1 to TRBJ2-2; possibly TRBD1 for D (6 bases). Per the germline V gene, CDR1 is SGHRS and CDR2 is YFSETQ. The CDR3 extends over 14 amino acids. Trimming removed 4 bases from V and 6 bases from J, with 13 bases in between. The CDR3 protein is CASSPPTGPGELFF. The DNA of the CDR3 is TGCGCCAGCAGCCCCCCGACAGGCCCCGGGGAGCTGTTTTTT.

The chain joins TRBV29-1 to TRBJ2-5; the D gene is possibly TRBD2 (5 bases). The DNA end lines up better with TRBJ2-7; the J call may be wrong. Germline V gives CDR1 SQVTM, CDR2 ANQGSEA. The CDR3 runs to 12 residues. The CDR3 region has the DNA TGCAGTGCAGCCCCGACCGGGGACGAGCAGTACTTC. Its translation: CSAAPTGDEQYF.

The chain joins TRBV5-1 to TRBJ2-7, with TRBD1 matching 9 bases. CDR3 size: 14 residues. The V gene end was trimmed by 4 bases and the J gene end by 5 bases; junction bases not matched to a gene: 7. CDR1 is SGHRS, CDR2 YFSETQ, per germline. The CDR3 DNA reads TGCGCCAGCAGCGTACAGGGGGCGCCTAACGAGCAGTACTTC. This codes for CASSVQGAPNEQYF.

This chain connects TRBV4-1 to TRBJ1-6, with D uncertain. Trimming took 2 bases from V and 7 from J, leaving 6 bases between them. CDR1 and CDR2 from the germline V gene are MGHRA and YSYEKL. The CDR3 has 13 amino acids. In DNA, the CDR3 is TGCGCCAGCAGCCAAATCCCAAATTCACCCCTCCACTTT. Its translation is CASSQIPNSPLHF.

This clone was seen a few times. The chain uses TRBV29-1 and TRBJ1-1, with D possibly TRBD1 on 5 matching bases. Per the germline V gene, CDR1 is SQVTM and CDR2 is ANQGSEA. V lost 7 bases and J lost 4, with 13 bases in between. The CDR3 is made up of 12 amino acids. Written as DNA, the CDR3 is TGCAGCGCTCGGGACCCCGGCACTGAAGCTTTCTTT. It specifies CSARDPGTEAFF.

This clone turned up a few times. This rearrangement joins TRBV4-3 to TRBJ2-1; TRBD1 is a possible D gene (7 bases). With 0 bases removed from V and 6 bases from J, the gap between germline ends came to 12 bases. The CDR3 totals 15 residues. The V gene's germline CDR1 is LGHNA and CDR2 YSLEER. CDR3 nucleotide sequence: TGCGCCAGCAGCCAAGATAGGCAGGGGGGCAATGAGCAGTTCTTC. Translating it yields CASSQDRQGGNEQFF.

This clone was seen only once. The rearrangement uses TRBV30 and TRBJ1-2; D perhaps matches TRBD1 (6 bases). Germline CDR1 and CDR2: GTSNPN and SVGIG (reference sequence). The CDR3 length is 15 residues. Between the trimmed V and J ends, which lost 2 bases and 0 bases, there was a span of 13 bases. Here the CDR3 DNA reads TGTGCCTGGAGTTTAACAGGGAAGGCTAACTATGGCTACACCTTC. Translated: CAWSLTGKANYGYTF.

The chain uses TRBV6-6 and TRBJ1-6; 7 bases agree with TRBD1. V was pared by 5 bases and J by 6 bases, with 7 bases of the junction left unmatched. From germline, CDR1 is MNHNY and CDR2 SVGAGI (reference sequence). The CDR3 consists of 15 residues. Written as DNA, the CDR3 is TGTGCCAGCAGTCCCAGGGGGGAGAGTAATTCACCCCTCCACTTT. Translating gives CASSPRGESNSPLHF.

This chain connects TRBV29-1 to TRBJ2-1, with D perhaps TRBD2 (6 bases). Trimming took 7 bases from V and 0 from J, leaving 10 bases between them. The CDR3 covers 13 residues. The V gene's germline CDR1 is SQVTM and CDR2 ANQGSEA. CDR3 DNA: TGCAGCGGGGGACTTAGCTCCTACAATGAGCAGTTCTTC. Encoded protein: CSGGLSSYNEQFF.

V usage is TRBV7-2 and J usage is TRBJ1-5; tentative D call: TRBD1 (6 bases). CDR1 and CDR2 from the germline V gene are SGHTA and FQGNSA. V dropped 2 bases and J dropped 4 bases, with 12 bases sitting between them. There are 15 residues in the CDR3. The DNA of the CDR3 is TGTGCCAGCAGCTTAATCAGGGGTCAAAATCAGCCCCAGCATTTT. The encoded protein is CASSLIRGQNQPQHF.

This chain uses TRBV29-1 with TRBJ1-2; the D is unclear. The germline CDR1 and CDR2 sequences are SQVTM and ANQGSEA. The V end was cut by 1 base, the J end by 5 bases, with 8 bases between. CDR3 size: 12 residues. The CDR3 sequence: CSVEGEEYGYTF. The CDR3 DNA is TGCAGCGTTGAAGGGGAGGAGTATGGCTACACCTTC.

This clone was seen a few times. The CDR3 DNA is TGTGCCATCAAATTAGGAGGGCCGGGGCACTATGGCTACACCTTC. Translated, it gives CAIKLGGPGHYGYTF. The chain combines TRBV10-3 with TRBJ1-2; D might be TRBD1 (5 bases). Germline V gene sequence: CDR1 ENHRY, CDR2 SYGVKD. Trimming left V 7 bases short and J 3 bases short, with 18 bases between. CDR3 length equals 15 residues.

This clone was seen just once. V usage is TRBV2 and J usage is TRBJ2-3; a weak D match, TRBD2 (7 bases). V was cut by 6 bases and J by 10 bases, with 11 bases left in between. Germline loops: CDR1 SNHLY, CDR2 FYNNEI. This CDR3 comprises 11 residues. CDR3: CASREGGAQYF. Written as DNA, the CDR3 is TGTGCCAGCAGAGAGGGGGGGGCGCAGTATTTT.

This clone appeared a few times. Written as DNA, the CDR3 is TGCAGCGTTTGGACTAGCGGGGGGAAAAATGAGCAGTTCTTC. Protein product: CSVWTSGGKNEQFF. The chain is built from TRBV29-1 and TRBJ2-1, with 14 bases identical to TRBD2. This CDR3 spans 14 amino acids. The germline V gene has CDR1 SQVTM and CDR2 ANQGSEA. After removal of 5 bases from V and 7 bases from J, the junction contained 4 bases not matched to a gene.